This T cell receptor (beta chain) was observed in a study of shared clonotypes between healthy human individuals. Whole-study findings and limits: Naive subsets typically showed greater estimated richness than memory subsets.

Donors comprised healthy HIV-negative adults lacking recent acute infections or vaccinations. The germline V gene has CDR1 SGHTA and CDR2 FQGNSA. The length of the CDR3 is 15 residues. V lost 6 bases, J lost 0 bases, and 11 bases lay in between. A word on this clone: The antigen is undetermined.

For sorted subsets, about 190 ng DNA per replicate equaled roughly 30,000 T cell genomes. Original handling: Filtering differed since immunoSEQ provided only junctions, with no quality scores. The method was immunoSEQ multiplex PCR; TCRdb's version includes in-frame clones alone and lacks a portion of them. V and J calls plus clone size are reproduced from that table; the DNA served to infer D and trimming. The table includes about 2.4 million clones, roughly nine tenths detected once. Input material: naive CD4+ T cells sorted from blood. Regarding subset: CD45RA+ positively selected. The source of this sequence is a man between 18 and 29 years old in good health. This chain connects TRBV7-2 to TRBJ2-2; tentative D call: TRBD2 (7 bases). Written as DNA, the CDR3 is TGTGCCAGCAGTAAAGGGGGGGCGAACACCGGGGAGCTGTTTTTT. Its protein product is CASSKGGANTGELFF.